This T cell receptor beta chain was observed in a study of graft-versus-host responses after intestinal transplantation. Study overall: Once they had received anti-thymocyte globulin induction, all recipients took tacrolimus and steroids for about 3 years. Findings and caveats of the study: Those patients showing graft-donor T cell macrochimerism displayed high graft-versus-host to host-versus-graft clonal ratios in allografts. Ileal or blood samples showed some GvH clones first, and such clones were also found in recipient marrow. With peak circulating GvH clone levels came an association with early post-transplant HvG declines.

Germline-derived CDR1 and CDR2 are MDHEN and SYDVKM. After removal of 5 bases from V and 3 bases from J, the junction contained 18 bases not matched to a gene. CDR3 size: 18 residues. TCRdb's copy holds only in-frame clones and misses some; the assay was immunoSEQ multiplex PCR. The sample lists just under 65,000 clones; 85% to 95% were seen once. Points on this clone: Its antigen is as yet unknown.

The sequence was obtained from a human donor who was the organ donor for an intestinal transplant. This sample comprised unstimulated CD8+ T cells sorted from spleen or lymph node cells, obtained before transplant. The chain employs TRBV28 and TRBJ2-7; 8 bases match TRBD2. CDR3 amino acids: CASSLSPGTRFLGYEQYF. The CDR3, as DNA: TGTGCCAGCAGTCTGTCCCCCGGGACTAGATTTCTTGGCTACGAGCAGTACTTC.